The clone carrying this T cell receptor (beta chain) has at least ten counts. Other autoimmune diseases, uncontrolled infections, pregnancy and lactation each led to patient exclusion. These data belong to a study of Graves' ophthalmopathy and Graves' hyperthyroidism. Study-wide background: Before any treatment was given, at initial diagnosis, peripheral blood was collected.

Amplification of TCR beta CDR3 regions used RNA transcripts. Following a first-round RT-PCR that used HTBI primers, a second-round multiplex PCR was carried out. In TCRdb, the multiplex PCR reads were re-called with MiXCR into one record per CDR3 protein. The data show just over 400,000 distinct CDR3 sequences, more than 20% seen once. V shed 0 bases and J shed 4 bases, with 22 bases lying between them. There are 18 residues in the CDR3. Germline V gene lookup returns CDR1 SGDLS and CDR2 YYNGEE. Material for sequencing was peripheral blood. The gene calls are TRBV9 and TRBJ1-1; tentatively, D is TRBD1 (6 bases). The sequence derives from a woman younger than 30 with stable Graves' hyperthyroidism. The DNA of the CDR3 is TGTGCCAGCAGCGTAGCTGGGTCGGGACATCCTACCCTCACTGAAGCTTTCTTT. It codes for CASSVAGSGHPTLTEAFF.